Listed below are T cell receptor beta chains from one sample, sequenced in a study of persistence of HIV-infected CD4 T cells. No antigens are known for them. Sequenced by immunoSEQ multiplex PCR; TCRdb stores in-frame clones only, minus some. Found here are roughly 25,000 clones, 74% of them singletons; the top ten hold around 1.9%. The specimen comprised CD4+ T cells sorted from PBMCs after 18-hour stimulation, sampled from a patient who received antiretroviral therapy. These receptors were taken from an adult man with HIV who was CMV-seropositive. Each CDR3 is given with its conserved first and last residue. The D gene is left open where the match is weak. Not every row has a clone size; where given, it reads once, few, many or a size class.

cdr3_nt | cdr3_aa | clone_size | j_call | v_call | d_call
TGTGCCAGCAGTCGTCTGTCCGAGCAGTACTTC | CASSRLSEQYF | few | TRBJ2-7 | TRBV12-3/TRBV12-4 | -
TGCGCCAGCGACCACGGTTCCTACAATGAGCAGTTCTTC | CASDHGSYNEQFF | - | TRBJ2-1 | TRBV5-1 | -
TGCGCCAGCAGCTTGGAAGGCAGTCAATTTTCCTACGAGCAGTACTTC | CASSLEGSQFSYEQYF | - | TRBJ2-7 | TRBV5-1 | -
TGTGCCAGCAGCCCCACGGCCCACGAGCAGTACTTC | CASSPTAHEQYF | few | TRBJ2-7 | TRBV5-5 | -
TGTGCCAGCAGTTTAAGCGCAGGAGGCTCTGGAAACACCATATATTTT | CASSLSAGGSGNTIYF | - | TRBJ1-3 | TRBV28 | -
TGCAGCGCGATTCGGGACGGAACCTACGAGCAGTACTTC | CSAIRDGTYEQYF | - | TRBJ2-7 | TRBV29-1 | -
TGTGCCAGCAGTCCCCGGGCACGAAACATTCAGTACTTC | CASSPRARNIQYF | - | TRBJ2-4 | TRBV2 | -
TGTGCCAGCAGCTACTGGGCTGAAAAACTGTTTTTT | CASSYWAEKLFF | - | TRBJ1-4 | TRBV3-1/TRBV3-2 | -
TGTGCCAGCAGCCCACGGACTAGAGAGACCCAGTACTTC | CASSPRTRETQYF | - | TRBJ2-5 | TRBV9 | TRBD2
TGTGCCAGCATTCTTGGCGGAGGATGGAACACTGAAGCTTTCTTT | CASILGGGWNTEAFF | - | TRBJ1-1 | TRBV2 | -
TGTGCCAGCAGCTTATCCCGGGGGAAGAACACCGGGGAGCTGTTTTTT | CASSLSRGKNTGELFF | medium-sized | TRBJ2-2 | TRBV7-7 | -
TGTGCCATCAGTGAGACCACGGTGAATCAGCCCCAGCATTTT | CAISETTVNQPQHF | - | TRBJ1-5 | TRBV10-3 | -
TGTGCCAGCAGCCCCCTAGCGGGGGTAACAGATACGCAGTATTTT | CASSPLAGVTDTQYF | - | TRBJ2-3 | TRBV7-6 | TRBD2
TGCGCCAGCAGCTTGGATTTCCGGGAACAGCCACCCCTCCACTTT | CASSLDFREQPPLHF | few | TRBJ1-6 | TRBV5-1 | -
TGTGCTAGTGGTTTGGGGGGAGTGAGCAATCAGCCCCAGCATTTT | CASGLGGVSNQPQHF | few | TRBJ1-5 | TRBV12-5 | -
TGTGCCAGCAGCACCCCCAAACCCGGGACAGGGTATTATGGCTACACCTTC | CASSTPKPGTGYYGYTF | few | TRBJ1-2 | TRBV28 | TRBD1
TGTGCCAGCAGCAAAGGGTGTCCTAGGTCAGTCGATGAGCAGTTCTTC | CASSKGCPRSVDEQFF | - | TRBJ2-1 | TRBV21-1 | -
TGTGCCAGCAGAGGATTTCAGGGGAATACGCAGTATTTT | CASRGFQGNTQYF | - | TRBJ2-3 | TRBV2 | -
TGCAGTGCCGGACTAGCGGGGGTGCAGTACTTC | CSAGLAGVQYF | - | TRBJ2-7 | TRBV20-1 | TRBD2
TGTGCCAGCAGTTACAAGGGCCAAGCCTACGAGCAGTACTTC | CASSYKGQAYEQYF | - | TRBJ2-7 | TRBV6-6 | -
TGTGCCAGTAGTCAACCCCGGGACAGATATAGCAATCAGCCCCAGCATTTT | CASSQPRDRYSNQPQHF | - | TRBJ1-5 | TRBV19 | TRBD1
TGCGCCAGCAGCGAGTTCTACGAGCAGTACTTC | CASSEFYEQYF | - | TRBJ2-7 | TRBV5-1 | -
TGTGCCAGCAGCTTTCAGGGGAATTCACCCCTCCACTTT | CASSFQGNSPLHF | few | TRBJ1-6 | TRBV9 | -
TGCGCCAGCATCGCGGACGGGAACACCGGGGAGCTGTTTTTT | CASIADGNTGELFF | - | TRBJ2-2 | TRBV5-1 | -
TGTGCCAGCAGCTCTTCTCCGGGAGTTCCGGGCTATGGCTACACCTTC | CASSSSPGVPGYGYTF | - | TRBJ1-2 | TRBV5-4 | -
TGTGCCAGCAGCCAAGAATCCGGGGTAATCTCAGGAGCTTTCTTT | CASSQESGVISGAFF | - | TRBJ1-1 | TRBV3-1/TRBV3-2 | -
TGTGCCAGCGGCCGGGGAACCACCTACGAGCAGTACTTC | CASGRGTTYEQYF | - | TRBJ2-7 | TRBV5-4 | -
TGTGCCAGCAGCTTACCACAGGGGGCTTCAGATACGCAGTATTTT | CASSLPQGASDTQYF | - | TRBJ2-3 | TRBV7-6 | TRBD1
TGTGCCAGCAGCTTCTCAGGGGAAGTTGGCAATGAGCAGTTCTTC | CASSFSGEVGNEQFF | - | TRBJ2-1 | TRBV7-3 | -
TGTGCCAGTACCACGACCCTGGGACAGGTGATAAATCAGCCCCAGCATTTT | CASTTTLGQVINQPQHF | - | TRBJ1-5 | TRBV19 | TRBD1
TGTGCTAGTGGTTTGCCTTCAACAGGGGAAAAGCCCCAGCATTTT | CASGLPSTGEKPQHF | - | TRBJ1-5 | TRBV12-5 | TRBD1
TGTGCCAGTAGTGAGAGCGGAACTTGGCCGGAGCTGTTTTTT | CASSESGTWPELFF | - | TRBJ2-2 | TRBV19 | -
TGTGCCAGCAGCCCGTCACTCACCGGGGAGCTGTTTTTT | CASSPSLTGELFF | few | TRBJ2-2 | TRBV6-6 | -
TGTGCCAGCAGTGACCGGGGCCGACTGTTTAAAAACATTCAGTACTTC | CASSDRGRLFKNIQYF | - | TRBJ2-4 | TRBV6-1 | -